This T cell receptor beta chain is drawn from a study of control samples from healthy donors and cancer patients. This clone was seen only once. Libraries were prepared by immunoSEQ multiplex PCR; TCRdb keeps only in-frame clonotypes and omits some of them. The sample gives roughly 80,000 clones, nearly 90% of which show up once; around 5.7% is in the top ten. Germline CDR1 and CDR2: GTSNPN and SVGIG (reference sequence). The junction had 5 bases not matched to a gene; V was cut back by 0 bases and J by 11 bases. CDR3 length: 12 residues. The rearrangement joins TRBV30 to TRBJ1-1, with 8 bases matching TRBD1. Sequencing used blood. This sequence originates from a woman aged 45-59 years in good health. The CDR3 sequence is CAWSVQGVNAFF. CDR3 DNA: TGTGCCTGGAGTGTACAGGGGGTAAACGCTTTCTTT.